The 19 T cell receptor beta chains listed next were all sequenced from one sample in a study of Tregs in tolerant kidney transplant recipients. Produced via immunoSEQ multiplex PCR; TCRdb's table is partial and in-frame only. Altogether more than 15,000 clones are present, 85% to 95% being singletons, with the ten largest covering around 13%. The sample comprised CD8+ T cells from blood. These receptors were taken from a human donor in good health.

J is TRBJ1-2 and V is TRBV7-9, with D possibly matching TRBD1 (6 bases). Per the germline V gene, CDR1 is SEHNR and CDR2 is FQNEAQ (reference sequence). V lost 4 bases, J lost 4 bases, and 16 bases lay in between. CDR3 length: 15 amino acids. In nucleotides, the CDR3 is TGTGCCAGCAGCTCTTGGAGGGGGTTTAGCTATGGCTACACCTTC. Translation gives CASSSWRGFSYGYTF.

This chain connects TRBV19 to TRBJ1-1, with 10 bases fitting TRBD1. There are 14 residues in the CDR3. Germline V gene lookup returns CDR1 LNHDA and CDR2 SQIVND (reference sequence). With V trimmed by 9 bases and J by 4 bases, 8 bases remained unmatched. CDR3 nucleotides: TGTGCCAGCGTACCGGGACAGGGGCCCACTGAAGCTTTCTTT. This codes for CASVPGQGPTEAFF.

The chain recombines TRBV4-2 with TRBJ1-3; D is unresolved. Germline values: CDR1 LGHNA, CDR2 YNFKEQ. This CDR3 spans 15 amino acids. The ends were cut back, 1 base at V and 0 bases at J, with 7 bases in the middle. The CDR3 DNA sequence: TGTGCCAGCAGCCAAGGTTTTTTCTCTGGAAACACCATATATTTT. Protein product: CASSQGFFSGNTIYF.

This chain connects TRBV7-9 to TRBJ1-2; D not certain. Trimming pared 6 bases from V and 8 bases from J, leaving 16 bases between. Germline V gives CDR1 SEHNR, CDR2 FQNEAQ (reference sequence). The CDR3 contains 13 residues. This CDR3 reads CASSFTTAGGYTF. Written as DNA, the CDR3 is TGTGCCAGCAGTTTCACTACCGCGGGGGGCTACACCTTC.

J is TRBJ2-1 and V is TRBV7-2; possible D gene TRBD2, 5 bases. Germline V gene lookup returns CDR1 SGHTA and CDR2 FQGNSA. The CDR3 runs 16 residues. The germline V and J ends were trimmed by 5 bases and 0 bases, with 14 bases remaining between them. This CDR3 is CASSTSGGSSYNEQFF. The CDR3 DNA sequence: TGTGCCAGCAGCACAAGCGGAGGAAGCTCCTACAATGAGCAGTTCTTC.

The rearrangement joins TRBV4-1 to TRBJ2-5, with D perhaps given as TRBD1 or TRBD2 (6 bases each). The CDR3 consists of 15 residues. The ends were cut back, 0 bases at V and 5 bases at J, with 13 bases in the middle. Looked up from germline, CDR1 is MGHRA and CDR2 is YSYEKL. CDR3 sequence (DNA): TGCGCCAGCAGCCAAGATAGGGGGGCAGGGGAGACCCAGTACTTC. It is translated as CASSQDRGAGETQYF.

The chain employs TRBV10-3 and TRBJ1-5, with 7 nucleotides matching TRBD1. Germline assignment: CDR1 ENHRY and CDR2 SYGVKD. The length of the CDR3 is 15 residues. Trimming cost V 5 bases and J 3 bases; bases outside gene matches: 7. CDR3 loop: CAISLGTASNQPQHF. The CDR3 bases are TGTGCCATCAGTCTTGGGACAGCGTCCAATCAGCCCCAGCATTTT.

This clone has a single count. The CDR3 DNA reads TGCAGCGTTGAAGGGGTGGGACAGTACGAGCAGTACTTC. Its protein is CSVEGVGQYEQYF. The chain recombines TRBV29-1 with TRBJ2-7; 7 bases map to TRBD1. Unmatched junction bases numbered 4, after V lost 1 base and J lost 4 bases. Germline CDR1 and CDR2: SQVTM and ANQGSEA. The CDR3 totals 13 residues.

The J gene is TRBJ1-2, the V gene TRBV14; the D is unclear. Between the trimmed V and J ends, which lost 1 base and 4 bases, there was a span of 7 bases. CDR1 is SGHDN and CDR2 is FVKESK in the germline V gene. This CDR3 has 13 amino acids. CDR3 loop: CASSQVGSYGYTF. CDR3 nucleotides: TGTGCCAGCAGCCAAGTCGGGAGCTATGGCTACACCTTC.

The chain uses TRBV10-3 and TRBJ2-1, with 7 bases that match TRBD1. With 4 bases clipped from V and 0 bases from J, the junction kept 15 bases outside the gene matches. Germline CDR1 is ENHRY and CDR2 is SYGVKD. There are 19 residues in the CDR3. The CDR3 coding sequence is TGTGCCATCAGTGCGAGGGGGCCACTAGGGTATAGCTCCTACAATGAGCAGTTCTTC. Its protein product is CAISARGPLGYSSYNEQFF.

The rearrangement uses TRBV6-1 and TRBJ2-2; 13 positions match TRBD2. Per the germline V gene, CDR1 is MNHNS and CDR2 is SASEGT. Trimming took 3 bases from V and 5 from J; bases not matched to a gene: 3. The CDR3 loop spans 16 amino acids. CDR3 coding DNA: TGTGCCAGCAGTGACTGGACTAGCGGGAGTACCGGGGAGCTGTTTTTT. Protein product: CASSDWTSGSTGELFF.

This chain links TRBV15 with TRBJ1-1, with D possibly being TRBD1 (6 bases). The CDR3 spans 17 residues. Germline CDR1 reads LNHNV; CDR2 reads YYDKDF (reference sequence). The germline V and J ends were trimmed by 0 bases and 1 base, with 15 bases remaining between them. This CDR3 is CATSRDGQGRQNTEAFF. In DNA form, the CDR3 reads TGTGCCACCAGCAGAGATGGGCAGGGGCGGCAGAACACTGAAGCTTTCTTT.

The J gene is TRBJ2-7, the V gene TRBV15; TRBD2 matches at 11 bases. This CDR3 has 15 amino acids. The germline gives CDR1 LNHNV, CDR2 YYDKDF (reference sequence). The V segment lost 5 bases and the J segment 7 bases; nucleotides outside the gene matches: 10. The CDR3 nucleotides are TGTGCCACCAGCCAAGAACTAGCGGGAGCGGGAGAGCAGTACTTC. Encoded protein: CATSQELAGAGEQYF.

This clone was detected only once. The chain uses TRBV4-1 and TRBJ2-5, with D maybe TRBD2 (6 bases). There are 15 residues in the CDR3. The germline V gene has CDR1 MGHRA and CDR2 YSYEKL. The V end lost 1 base, the J end lost 3 bases, and 12 bases lay between the germline ends. CDR3 sequence (DNA): TGCGCCAGCAGCCAAGGGCCGACTAGAGAAGAGACCCAGTACTTC. Protein sequence: CASSQGPTREETQYF.

The chain couples TRBV6-1 to TRBJ1-1; D is unresolved. Germline V CDR1 and CDR2: MNHNS, SASEGT. The CDR3 consists of 15 residues. Trimming took 2 bases from V and 3 from J, leaving 13 bases between them. CDR3 sequence (DNA): TGTGCCAGCAGTGAAAGGGTGCGAAAGTACACTGAAGCTTTCTTT. It yields the protein CASSERVRKYTEAFF.

This chain uses TRBV15 with TRBJ2-1; 8 bases match TRBD2. The CDR3 loop spans 14 amino acids. V was pared by 1 base and J by 7 bases, with 3 bases of the junction left unmatched. Germline V gene data show CDR1 as LNHNV and CDR2 as YYDKDF (reference sequence). CDR3 nucleotide sequence: TGTGCCACCAGCAGAGGCGGGGGGCATAATGAGCAGTTCTTC. It yields the protein CATSRGGGHNEQFF.

This clone was found once. One end of the junction varies from germline; a read error may be responsible. The chain combines TRBV6-6 with TRBJ1-5; tentatively, D is TRBD1 (5 bases). The CDR3 consists of 13 residues. The germline CDR1 and CDR2 sequences are MNHNY and SVGAGI (reference sequence). Here the CDR3 DNA reads TGTGCCAGCAGTAACTCCCGGGGGCAGCCCCAGCATTTT. It encodes CASSNSRGQPQHF.

The J gene is TRBJ2-7, the V gene TRBV5-1; D call uncertain. CDR1 and CDR2 from the germline V gene are SGHRS and YFSETQ. This CDR3 spans 16 amino acids. Trimming removed 0 bases from V and 0 bases from J, with 13 bases in between. Here the CDR3 reads CASSLAPSRSSYEQYF. In DNA form, the CDR3 reads TGCGCCAGCAGCTTGGCCCCTTCAAGGTCCTCCTACGAGCAGTACTTC.

The V gene is TRBV4-1, the J gene TRBJ2-5; 7 bases are shared with TRBD2. The CDR3 has 16 amino acids. The V segment lost 1 base and the J segment 2 bases; nucleotides outside the gene matches: 7. Germline assignment: CDR1 MGHRA and CDR2 YSYEKL. CDR3 sequence: CASSQGGRAGQETQYF. The CDR3 region has the DNA TGCGCCAGCAGCCAAGGGGGGAGAGCGGGGCAAGAGACCCAGTACTTC.